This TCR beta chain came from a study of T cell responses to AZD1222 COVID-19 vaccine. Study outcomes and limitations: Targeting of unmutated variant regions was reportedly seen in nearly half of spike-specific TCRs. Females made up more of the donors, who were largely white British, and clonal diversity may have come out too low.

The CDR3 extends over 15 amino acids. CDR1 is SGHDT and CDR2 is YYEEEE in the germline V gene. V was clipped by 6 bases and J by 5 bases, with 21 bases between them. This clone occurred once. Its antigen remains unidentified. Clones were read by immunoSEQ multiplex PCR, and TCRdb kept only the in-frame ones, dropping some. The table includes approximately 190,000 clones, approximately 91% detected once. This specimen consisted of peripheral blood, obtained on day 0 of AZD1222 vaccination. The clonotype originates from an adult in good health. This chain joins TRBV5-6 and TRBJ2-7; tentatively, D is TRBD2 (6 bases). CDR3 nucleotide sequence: TGTGCCAGCACCCGGGGATCCGGGGGTGGGGACGAGCAGTACTTC. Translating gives CASTRGSGGGDEQYF. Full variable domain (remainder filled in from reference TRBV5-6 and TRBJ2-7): DAGVTQSPTHLIKTRGQQVTLRCSPKSGHDTVSWYQQALGQGPQFIFQYYEEEERQRGNFPDRFSGHQFPNYSSELNVNALLLGDSALYLCASTRGSGGGDEQYFGPGTRLTVT.